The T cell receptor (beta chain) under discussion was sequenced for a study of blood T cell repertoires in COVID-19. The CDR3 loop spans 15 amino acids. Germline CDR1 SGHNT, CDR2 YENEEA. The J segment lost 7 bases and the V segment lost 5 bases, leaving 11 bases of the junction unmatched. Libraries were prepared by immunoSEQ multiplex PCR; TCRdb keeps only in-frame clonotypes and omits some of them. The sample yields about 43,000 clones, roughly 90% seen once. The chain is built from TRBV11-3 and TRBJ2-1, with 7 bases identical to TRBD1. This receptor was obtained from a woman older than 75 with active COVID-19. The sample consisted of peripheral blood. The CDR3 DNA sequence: TGTGCCAGCAGCCCGACGTGGGGACAGAGTAATGAGCAGTTCTTC. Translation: CASSPTWGQSNEQFF. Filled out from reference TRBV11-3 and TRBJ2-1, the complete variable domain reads EAGVVQSPRYKIIEKKQPVAFWCNPISGHNTLYWYLQNLGQGPELLIRYENEEAVDDSQLPKDRFSAERLKGVDSTLKIQPAELGDSAVYLCASSPTWGQSNEQFFGPGTRLTVL.